A single sample is the source of the 17 T cell receptor beta chains below, sequenced in a study of human T cells and chemical hapten exposure. Time point indicated: pre-sensitization, week 0. Noted treatment: therapeutic diphenylcyclopropenone sensitization with weekly scalp DPC. A single record per CDR3 protein comes from TCRdb applying MiXCR to the RACE reads. Here the sample spans fewer than 300,000 distinct CDR3 sequences, approximately 8.6% being singletons. Sequenced here: whole blood, sampled in connection with sensitization to the hapten diphenylcyclopropenone (DPC). These receptors were obtained from a middle-aged woman with alopecia areata. Some clones in this sample may be carry-over from other donors' samples.

This clonotype has at least ten counts. V gene TRBV5-1 combines with J gene TRBJ1-1, with D unclear. There are 13 residues in the CDR3. Trimming removed 4 bases from V and 7 bases from J, with 14 bases in between. Germline V gives CDR1 SGHRS, CDR2 YFSETQ. CDR3 nucleotides: TGCGCCAGCAGCACGATGCGGGCAGATGAAGCTTTCTTT. Translated: CASSTMRADEAFF.

This clonotype was detected a few times. The chain has TRBV5-1 and TRBJ2-7, with D possibly TRBD1 on 6 matching bases. The germline CDR1 and CDR2 sequences are SGHRS and YFSETQ. The CDR3 contains 14 residues. Trimming pared 0 bases from V and 5 bases from J, leaving 12 bases between. The DNA for the CDR3 is TGCGCCAGCAGCTTGGCCAGGGGACGGGACGAGCAGTACTTC. Its protein is CASSLARGRDEQYF.

A few counts support this clonotype. The chain uses TRBV7-9 and TRBJ2-2; 7 bases map to TRBD2. Germline V gene sequence: CDR1 SEHNR, CDR2 FQNEAQ (reference sequence). The CDR3 is 12 residues long. The CDR3 loop reads CGLAANTGELFF. The CDR3 DNA follows: TGTGGTCTAGCGGCAAACACCGGGGAGCTGTTTTTT.

The CDR3 here is CASSLKFEAGANVLTF. CDR3 nucleotide sequence: TGTGCCAGCAGCTTAAAATTCGAAGCAGGGGCCAACGTCCTGACTTTC. This chain uses TRBV7-2 with TRBJ2-6; no clear D. V was cut by 2 bases and J by 4 bases, with 12 bases left in between. The CDR3 contains 16 residues. The germline V gene has CDR1 SGHTA and CDR2 FQGNSA.

The V call is TRBV5-1, the J call TRBJ1-4; D ambiguous. Germline V gene sequence: CDR1 SGHRS, CDR2 YFSETQ. Trimming cost V 5 bases and J 0 bases, with 5 bases left between them. The CDR3 extends over 13 amino acids. CDR3 nucleotides: TGCGCCAGCAGTCCAACAACTAATGAAAAACTGTTTTTT. Amino acid sequence: CASSPTTNEKLFF.

Only a few counts were recorded for this clonotype. The CDR3 DNA is TGTGCCAGCAGCCCCCTCGGGGCAGGGGTGTCCTACGAGCAGTACTTC. It yields the protein CASSPLGAGVSYEQYF. The chain joins TRBV28 to TRBJ2-7, with D perhaps matching TRBD1 (6 bases). CDR3 size: 16 residues. Germline V CDR1 and CDR2: MDHEN, SYDVKM. V shed 6 bases and J shed 1 base, with 19 bases lying between them. The full variable domain, rest sourced from reference TRBV28 and TRBJ2-7, is DVKVTQSSRYLVKRTGEKVFLECVQDMDHENMFWYRQDPGLGLRLIYFSYDVKMKEKGDIPEGYSVSREKKERFSLILESASTNQTSMYLCASSPLGAGVSYEQYFGPGTRLTVT.

This clonotype was seen only a few times. The chain has TRBV6-5 and TRBJ2-3, with 7 bases fitting TRBD1. The CDR3 sequence is 15 residues long. Trimming took 2 bases from V and 5 from J; bases not matched to a gene: 7. Germline lookup yields CDR1 MNHEY and CDR2 SVGAGI. DNA of the CDR3: TGTGCCAGCAGTTACAGACAGGGCCTGAGAGATACGCAGTATTTT. This encodes CASSYRQGLRDTQYF.

This clonotype was seen only a few times. The chain uses TRBV7-8 and TRBJ2-1, with a possible D match to TRBD2 (6 bases). In germline, CDR1 is SGHVS, CDR2 FQNEAQ. The CDR3 runs 16 residues. V lost 5 bases and J lost 2, with 16 bases in between. Here the CDR3 DNA reads TGTGCCAGCAGCCCCGGGGGTCCCCCCACCTACAATGAGCAGTTCTTC. Its protein product is CASSPGGPPTYNEQFF.

The V call is TRBV19, the J call TRBJ1-4; TRBD1 is a possible D gene (6 bases). The V end lost 6 bases, the J end lost 6 bases, and 14 bases lay between the germline ends. From germline, CDR1 is LNHDA and CDR2 SQIVND (reference sequence). The CDR3 runs to 14 residues. DNA for the CDR3: TGTGCCAGTAGCGAATGGGGGCTGGATGAAAAACTGTTTTTT. Translating it yields CASSEWGLDEKLFF.

This clonotype turned up a few times. This rearrangement joins TRBV29-1 to TRBJ2-7; weak D call: TRBD2 (6 bases). The CDR3 consists of 13 residues. Deletions cut 7 bases from V and 2 bases from J, with 15 bases between. The germline V gene has CDR1 SQVTM and CDR2 ANQGSEA. CDR3 residues: CSATGLGPYEQYF. Here the CDR3 DNA reads TGCAGCGCCACGGGACTGGGCCCCTACGAGCAGTACTTC.

Ten or more counts support this clonotype. The chain couples TRBV28 to TRBJ2-2; 7 bases agree with TRBD2. Germline V gene lookup returns CDR1 MDHEN and CDR2 SYDVKM. Unmatched junction bases numbered 8, after V lost 8 bases and J lost 8 bases. CDR3 length equals 13 residues. The CDR3 here is CASVAGAGGELFF. CDR3 nucleotide sequence: TGTGCCAGCGTTGCGGGAGCCGGAGGGGAGCTGTTTTTT.

This chain connects TRBV15 to TRBJ1-1, with D hard to call. From germline, CDR1 is LNHNV and CDR2 YYDKDF (reference sequence). This CDR3 is built from 14 residues. V shed 1 base and J shed 4 bases, with 10 bases lying between them. The CDR3, as DNA: TGTGCCACCAGCAGAGCAAGCCAAGGCACTGAAGCTTTCTTT. This codes for CATSRASQGTEAFF.

V is TRBV7-2 and J is TRBJ1-6, with 7 bases aligning to TRBD1. After removal of 6 bases from V and 10 bases from J, the junction contained 6 bases not matched to a gene. Germline V gene data show CDR1 as SGHTA and CDR2 as FQGNSA. There are 13 residues in the CDR3. The CDR3 DNA reads as TGTGCCAGCAGTACAGGGGCCTGGTCACCCCTCCACTTT. Encoded protein: CASSTGAWSPLHF.

This clonotype came up many times. The rearrangement uses TRBV6-5 and TRBJ1-5; D remains unclear. The germline gives CDR1 MNHEY, CDR2 SVGAGI. Trimming removed 5 bases at V and 4 bases at J, with 9 bases between. The CDR3 totals 13 residues. As DNA, the CDR3 is TGTGCCAGCAGTCCAGGAGGGAATCAGCCCCAGCATTTT. This codes for CASSPGGNQPQHF.

The sample holds a few counts of this clonotype. DNA for the CDR3: TGTGCCAGTTTCAGGGGTTACTATGGCTACACCTTC. This translates into CASFRGYYGYTF. The V and J genes are TRBV12-3 or TRBV12-4 and TRBJ1-2, with D maybe TRBD1 (6 bases). This CDR3 has 12 residues. V gave up 9 bases and J gave up 3 bases, with 11 bases separating them.

The sample holds a few counts of this clonotype. This chain joins TRBV29-1 and TRBJ2-2; D is ambiguous. Germline V gene data show CDR1 as SQVTM and CDR2 as ANQGSEA. V was pared by 1 base and J by 7 bases, with 4 bases between. This CDR3 region has 11 residues. The CDR3 nucleotides read TGCAGCGTTGAAGTCGACGGGGAGCTGTTTTTT. This gives the protein CSVEVDGELFF.

The V gene is TRBV6-5, the J gene TRBJ2-5; TRBD2 might be the D (5 bases). From germline, CDR1 is MNHEY and CDR2 SVGAGI. CDR3 length: 14 residues. V was cut by 6 bases and J by 5 bases, with 16 bases left in between. This chain's CDR3 is CASRPPVGVETQYF. The CDR3 bases are TGTGCCAGCAGACCCCCGGTGGGAGTGGAGACCCAGTACTTC.